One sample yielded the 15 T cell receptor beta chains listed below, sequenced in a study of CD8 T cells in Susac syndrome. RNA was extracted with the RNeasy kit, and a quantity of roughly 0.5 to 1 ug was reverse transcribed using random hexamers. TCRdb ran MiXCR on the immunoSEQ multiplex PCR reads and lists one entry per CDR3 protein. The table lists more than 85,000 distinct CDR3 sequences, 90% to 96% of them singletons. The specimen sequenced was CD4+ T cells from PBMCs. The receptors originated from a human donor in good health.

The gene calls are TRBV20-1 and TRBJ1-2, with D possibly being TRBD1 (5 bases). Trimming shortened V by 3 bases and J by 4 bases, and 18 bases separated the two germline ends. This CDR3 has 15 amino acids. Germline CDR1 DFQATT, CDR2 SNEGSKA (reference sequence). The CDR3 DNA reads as TGCAGTGCTAGGTCCCCAGGTGGAGGGGTCTATGGCTACACCTTC. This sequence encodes CSARSPGGGVYGYTF.

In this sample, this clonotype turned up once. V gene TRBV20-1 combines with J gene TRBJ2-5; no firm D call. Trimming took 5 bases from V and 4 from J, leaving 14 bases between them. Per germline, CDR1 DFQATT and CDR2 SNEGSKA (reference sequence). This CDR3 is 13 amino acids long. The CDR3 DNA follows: TGCAGTGCTCTCCGGGCCCCCCGAGAGACCCAGTACTTC. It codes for CSALRAPRETQYF.

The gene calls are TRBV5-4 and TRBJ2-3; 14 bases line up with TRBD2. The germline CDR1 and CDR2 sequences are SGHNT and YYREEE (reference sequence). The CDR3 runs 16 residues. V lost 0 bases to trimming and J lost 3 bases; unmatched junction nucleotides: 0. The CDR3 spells CASSLGLAGGTDTQYF. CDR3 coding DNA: TGTGCCAGCAGCTTGGGACTAGCGGGAGGGACAGATACGCAGTATTTT.

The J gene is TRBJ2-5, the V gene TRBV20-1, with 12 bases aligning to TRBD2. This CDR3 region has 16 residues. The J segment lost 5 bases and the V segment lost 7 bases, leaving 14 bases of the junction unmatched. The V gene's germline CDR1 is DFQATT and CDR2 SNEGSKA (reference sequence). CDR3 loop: CSGRRSSGGAGETQYF. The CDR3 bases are TGCAGTGGTCGGAGGTCTAGCGGGGGGGCAGGGGAGACCCAGTACTTC.

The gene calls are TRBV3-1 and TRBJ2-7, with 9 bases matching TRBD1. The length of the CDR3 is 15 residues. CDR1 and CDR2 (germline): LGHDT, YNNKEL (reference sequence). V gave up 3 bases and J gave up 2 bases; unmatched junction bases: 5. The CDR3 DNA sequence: TGTGCCAGCAGCCAGACCGGGACAGGGCCCTACGAGCAGTACTTC. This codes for CASSQTGTGPYEQYF.

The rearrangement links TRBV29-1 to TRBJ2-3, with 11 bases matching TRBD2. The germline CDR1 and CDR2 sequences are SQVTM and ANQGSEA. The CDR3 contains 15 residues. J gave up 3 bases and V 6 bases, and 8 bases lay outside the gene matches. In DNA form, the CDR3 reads TGCAGCGTCGGATATAGCGGGGGGGCAACAGATACGCAGTATTTT. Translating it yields CSVGYSGGATDTQYF.

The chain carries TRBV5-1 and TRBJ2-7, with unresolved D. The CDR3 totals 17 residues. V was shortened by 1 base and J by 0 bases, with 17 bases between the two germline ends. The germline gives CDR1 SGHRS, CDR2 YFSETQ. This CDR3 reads CASSLRARSASSYEQYF. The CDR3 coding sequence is TGCGCCAGCAGCTTGAGGGCTAGATCCGCTAGCTCCTACGAGCAGTACTTC.

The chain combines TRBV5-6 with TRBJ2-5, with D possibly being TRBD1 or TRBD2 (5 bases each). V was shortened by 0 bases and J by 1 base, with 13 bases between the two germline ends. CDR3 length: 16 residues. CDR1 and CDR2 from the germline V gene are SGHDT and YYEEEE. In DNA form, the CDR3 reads TGTGCCAGCAGCTTGGCCACTAGTACAGGCCAAGAGACCCAGTACTTC. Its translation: CASSLATSTGQETQYF. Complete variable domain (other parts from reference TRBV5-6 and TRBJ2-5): DAGVTQSPTHLIKTRGQQVTLRCSPKSGHDTVSWYQQALGQGPQFIFQYYEEEERQRGNFPDRFSGHQFPNYSSELNVNALLLGDSALYLCASSLATSTGQETQYFGPGTRLLVL.

The CDR3 loop reads CASSMSGGRETQYF. CDR3 sequence (DNA): TGTGCCAGCAGCATGTCAGGGGGTCGGGAGACCCAGTACTTC. V and J are TRBV7-2 and TRBJ2-5, with TRBD1 matching 7 bases. The CDR3 consists of 14 residues. Germline lookup yields CDR1 SGHTA and CDR2 FQGNSA. V dropped 5 bases and J dropped 5; count of bases not matched to a gene: 8.

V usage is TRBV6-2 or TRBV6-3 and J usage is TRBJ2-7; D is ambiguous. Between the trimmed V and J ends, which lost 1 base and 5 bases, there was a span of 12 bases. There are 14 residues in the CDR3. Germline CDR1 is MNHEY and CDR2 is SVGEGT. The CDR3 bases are TGTGCCAGCAGTTACTTTCAGAGTGTTGACGAGCAGTACTTC. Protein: CASSYFQSVDEQYF.

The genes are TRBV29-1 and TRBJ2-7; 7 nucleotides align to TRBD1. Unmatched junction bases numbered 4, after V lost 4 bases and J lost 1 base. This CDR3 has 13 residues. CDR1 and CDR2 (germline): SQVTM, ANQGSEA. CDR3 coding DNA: TGCAGCGTTGGAACAGGGGTTTCCTACGAGCAGTACTTC. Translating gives CSVGTGVSYEQYF.

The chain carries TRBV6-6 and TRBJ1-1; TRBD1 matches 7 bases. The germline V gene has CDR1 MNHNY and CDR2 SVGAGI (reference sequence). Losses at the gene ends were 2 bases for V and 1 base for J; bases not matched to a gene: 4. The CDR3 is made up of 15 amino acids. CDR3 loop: CASSYPRQGNTEAFF. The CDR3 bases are TGTGCCAGCAGTTACCCGCGACAGGGGAACACTGAAGCTTTCTTT.

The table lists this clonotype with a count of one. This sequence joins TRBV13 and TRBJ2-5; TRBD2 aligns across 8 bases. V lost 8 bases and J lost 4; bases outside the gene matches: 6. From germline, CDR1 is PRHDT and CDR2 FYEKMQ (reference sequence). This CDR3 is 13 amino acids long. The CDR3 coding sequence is TGTGCCAGCTCCGGGGGGGCTGGAGAGACCCAGTACTTC. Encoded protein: CASSGGAGETQYF.

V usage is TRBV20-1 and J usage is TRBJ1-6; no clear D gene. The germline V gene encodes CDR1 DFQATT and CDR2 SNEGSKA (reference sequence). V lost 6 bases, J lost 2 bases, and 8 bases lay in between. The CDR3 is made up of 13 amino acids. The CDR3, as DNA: TGCAGTGCCAGATACACCTATAATTCACCCCTCCACTTT. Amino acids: CSARYTYNSPLHF.

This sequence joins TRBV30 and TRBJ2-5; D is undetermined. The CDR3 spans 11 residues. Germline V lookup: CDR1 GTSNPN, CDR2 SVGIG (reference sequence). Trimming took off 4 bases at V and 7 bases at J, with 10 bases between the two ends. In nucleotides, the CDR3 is TGTGCCTGGAATTATGAGGTGACCCAGTACTTC. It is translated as CAWNYEVTQYF.